The 4 T cell receptor beta chains given below trace back to one sample, sequenced in a study of response to subunit inactivated influenza vaccine. TCRdb recomputed calls from the RT-PCR reads with MiXCR, one row per CDR3 protein. The sample yields around 650,000 distinct CDR3 sequences, 15% to 19% seen once. The sequencing here drew on PBMCs from blood, taken 11 to 12 days after vaccination. These receptors all come from a man aged 50-60 years who received an inactivated influenza vaccine.

Comments on this clonotype: Sequence at one end of the junction differs from germline and may be a read error. This chain joins TRBV9 and TRBJ2-5; 9 bases align to TRBD2. The CDR3 length is 15 residues. Germline values: CDR1 SGDLS, CDR2 YYNGEE. CDR3 amino acids: CASSVGNPSGVYPNF. The CDR3 region has the DNA TGTGCCAGCAGCGTAGGAAACCCTAGCGGGGTGTACCCGAACTTC.

This clonotype was counted ten times or more. The chain is built from TRBV18 and TRBJ1-4, with no clear D. The V gene lost 0 bases and the J gene lost 3 bases, with 5 bases spanning the gap. The germline gives CDR1 KGHSH, CDR2 LQKENI. The CDR3 has 14 residues. CDR3 nucleotide sequence: TGTGCCAGCTCACCACCCTCCTCTAATGAAAAACTGTTTTTT. Encoded protein: CASSPPSSNEKLFF.

The rearrangement links TRBV9 to TRBJ1-1, with 8 nucleotides matching TRBD1. J gave up 1 base and V 4 bases, and 9 bases lay outside the gene matches. The CDR3 is made up of 16 amino acids. Germline CDR1 is SGDLS and CDR2 is YYNGEE. CDR3 protein: CASSPGPGTGNTEAFF. The CDR3 DNA reads TGTGCCAGCAGCCCCGGCCCCGGGACAGGGAACACTGAAGCTTTCTTT.

The genes are TRBV7-9 and TRBJ1-2; D is possibly TRBD1 (5 bases). V lost 5 bases to trimming and J lost 3 bases, with 16 bases between them. The CDR3 loop spans 15 amino acids. Germline V gene sequence: CDR1 SEHNR, CDR2 FQNEAQ (reference sequence). The CDR3 sequence is CASSPPLGAYYGYTF. In DNA, the CDR3 is TGTGCCAGCAGCCCCCCGTTAGGGGCCTACTATGGCTACACCTTC. Supplemented by reference TRBV7-9 and TRBJ1-2, the full variable domain reads DTGVSQNPRHKITKRGQNVTFRCDPISEHNRLYWYRQTLGQGPEFLTYFQNEAQLEKSRLLSDRFSAERPKGSFSTLEIQRTEQGDSAMYLCASSPPLGAYYGYTFGSGTRLTVV.